This TCR beta chain is from a study of blood T cell repertoires in COVID-19. Study background: Italy, Spain and the United States were the sources of the convalescent and acute COVID-19 samples.

The germline CDR1 and CDR2 sequences are LGHDT and YNNKEL (reference sequence). Between the trimmed V and J ends, which lost 4 bases and 4 bases, there was a span of 14 bases. This CDR3 has 14 amino acids. Assay: immunoSEQ multiplex PCR; the TCRdb copy retains only in-frame clones and omits some. Of about 300,000 clones in the sample, 85% were seen once. Symptom resolution, clearance, or two negative PCRs marked donors in Cohort 3 as recovered. This TCR derives from a woman aged 45-65 years who had recovered from COVID-19. The chain couples TRBV3-1 (or the pseudogene TRBV3-2) to TRBJ2-7, with D unresolved. The sequenced sample consisted of PBMCs or T cells enriched from blood (not recorded which). CDR3 DNA sequence: TGTGCCAGCAGCCCTGATGGGTCTAGGTACGAGCAGTACTTC. Translated: CASSPDGSRYEQYF.